Listed below are T cell receptor beta chains from one sample, sequenced in a study of OX40 agonist ivuxolimab in advanced cancers. Using immunoSEQ multiplex PCR, the repertoire was profiled, and TCRdb retains in-frame clones only, with some absent. The sample consists of 20,000 to 30,000 clones, over 80% of them appearing once. The material sequenced was CD4+ or CD8+ T cells sorted from blood, taken in a trial of the OX40 agonist ivuxolimab. The receptors come from an adult with an advanced solid tumor such as melanoma, head and neck, liver or kidney cancer. CDR3s include the opening cysteine and the closing phenylalanine or tryptophan. Each record gives: V gene, D gene, clone size, J gene, CDR3 DNA, CDR3 protein. A D gene is named only where the DNA matches it firmly. Expanded clones get a size class; other rows say once, few or many, or leave the size out.

TRBV29-1	.	once	TRBJ2-3	TGCAGCGTTGTAAGCTTGCGGGACAGCACAGATACGCAGTATTTT	CSVVSLRDSTDTQYF
TRBV4-2	TRBD1	few	TRBJ2-7	TGTGCCAGCAGCCAACGTACAGGGGGCGCGTTACACGAGCAGTACTTC	CASSQRTGGALHEQYF
TRBV5-1	.	.	TRBJ2-3	TGCGCCAGCAGCTTACAGGCAGTGAGCACAGATACGCAGTATTTT	CASSLQAVSTDTQYF
TRBV7-3	TRBD2	.	TRBJ2-2	TGTGCCAGCAGCCGGACCGGGACTAGAAACACCGGGGAGCTGTTTTTT	CASSRTGTRNTGELFF
TRBV11-1	.	.	TRBJ1-1	TGTGCCAGCAGCCCTAGAAGGGGAGGAGGCACTGAAGCTTTCTTT	CASSPRRGGGTEAFF
TRBV7-9	.	.	TRBJ2-1	TGTGCCAGCAGCCCGGGGGTCTACAATGAGCAGTTCTTC	CASSPGVYNEQFF
TRBV27	.	once	TRBJ1-1	TGTGCCAGCAGTTTAGTCGGGACCCTTACTACTGAAGCTTTCTTT	CASSLVGTLTTEAFF
TRBV9	.	once	TRBJ1-1	TGTGCCAGCAGCGTAGGGAGGGGGAGCCAAGCTTTCTTT	CASSVGRGSQAFF
TRBV19	TRBD1	.	TRBJ1-5	TGTGCCAGTAGTTCGAGGACAGGTAATCAGCCCCAGCATTTT	CASSSRTGNQPQHF
TRBV2	.	.	TRBJ2-3	TGTGCCAGCGTTCTAGGAGTGGGGAGCGATACGCAGTATTTT	CASVLGVGSDTQYF
TRBV5-1	.	medium-sized	TRBJ2-6	TGCGCCAGCAGCTCCGGGAGAACTACCTCTGGGGCCAACGTCCTGACTTTC	CASSSGRTTSGANVLTF
TRBV21-1	.	.	TRBJ2-1	TGTGCCAGCAGCAAAGAACCCGGGTCGAGCTCCTACAATGAGCAGTTCTTC	CASSKEPGSSSYNEQFF